Below, one T cell receptor beta chain is given with its context. Researchers collected ten milliliters of peripheral blood from every single donor. Per-sample yields of isolated PBMCs were at least 6 million. This entry belongs to a study of blood T cells in healthy people across ages. In the study overall: Researchers report that template switching captured about one barcoded beta molecule per two T cells.

The CDR3 has 14 residues. V lost 7 bases, J lost 3 bases, and 15 bases lay in between. Germline V CDR1 and CDR2: MGHRA, YSYEKL. Together with a sample-barcoded 5' primer, a J-beta primer mix was included in a second PCR lasting roughly 6 to 12 cycles. All cDNA molecules were each tagged by a template-switch adaptor with 12 random nucleotides. TCRdb re-called the 5' RACE reads with MiXCR, one entry per CDR3 protein. Of about 580,000 distinct CDR3 sequences in the sample, 47% are singletons; the top ten hold about 22%. The sequenced sample was blood. The TCR comes from a man older than 75 in good health. This sequence joins TRBV4-1 and TRBJ1-2, with D possibly being TRBD1 (6 bases). The CDR3 sequence is CASTYREGDYGYTF. In DNA, the CDR3 is TGCGCCAGCACTTACAGGGAGGGCGACTATGGCTACACCTTC.